The rows below give T cell receptor beta chains drawn from one sample of a study of cytomegalovirus exposure and HLA in healthy donors. Libraries were prepared by immunoSEQ multiplex PCR; TCRdb keeps only in-frame clonotypes and omits some of them. This table holds over 150,000 clones, 65% to 85% found once. What was sequenced was PBMCs. The receptors come from a boy aged 2-9 years in good health and CMV-seronegative. The CDR3 runs from the conserved cysteine through the conserved F or W. Fields, in order: CDR3 length, clone size, V gene, D gene, J gene, CDR3 protein, CDR3 DNA. D genes are given only for firm matches. The size entry is marked missing in some rows and otherwise reads once, few, many or a size class.

13,NA,TRBV30,TRBD1,TRBJ1-1,CAWSSDRGWEAFF,TGTGCCTGGAGTTCCGACAGGGGGTGGGAAGCTTTCTTT
14,NA,TRBV7-6,NA,TRBJ1-1,CASSLGEMKTEAFF,TGTGCCAGCAGCTTAGGGGAGATGAAGACTGAAGCTTTCTTT
17,NA,TRBV10-3,TRBD1,TRBJ2-2,CAIGGQGATGVTGELFF,TGTGCCATCGGGGGACAGGGGGCGACGGGAGTAACCGGGGAGCTGTTTTTT
13,NA,TRBV11-2,NA,TRBJ2-7,CASSLELAYEQYF,TGTGCCAGCAGCTTAGAGCTAGCCTACGAGCAGTACTTC
15,NA,TRBV4-3,TRBD2,TRBJ2-2,CASSSSTSDTGELFF,TGCGCCAGCAGTTCCTCGACTAGCGACACCGGGGAGCTGTTTTTT
14,NA,TRBV5-1,TRBD1,TRBJ1-4,CASSPGQGTGKLFF,TGCGCCAGCAGCCCGGGACAGGGAACTGGAAAACTGTTTTTT
12,NA,TRBV10-3,TRBD1,TRBJ1-2,CAISDGGQGNTF,TGTGCCATCAGTGATGGGGGACAGGGAAACACCTTC
18,NA,TRBV9,TRBD2,TRBJ2-3,CASSVVGLAGGGADTQYF,TGTGCCAGCAGCGTAGTCGGACTAGCGGGAGGGGGCGCAGATACGCAGTATTTT
13,once,TRBV5-1,NA,TRBJ1-1,CASRTAANTEAFF,TGCGCCAGCCGGACAGCAGCTAACACTGAAGCTTTCTTT
12,NA,TRBV2,NA,TRBJ1-1,CASSYDRTEAFF,TGTGCCAGCAGTTATGACAGGACCGAAGCTTTCTTT
15,NA,TRBV28,TRBD2,TRBJ2-5,CASSLAGADQETQYF,TGTGCCAGCAGTCTAGCGGGAGCGGATCAAGAGACCCAGTACTTC
14,NA,TRBV29-1,NA,TRBJ2-2,CSAPLELGAGELFF,TGCAGCGCCCCCCTCGAACTCGGGGCCGGGGAGCTGTTTTTT
11,NA,TRBV29-1,NA,TRBJ2-7,CSVGTGLGQYF,TGCAGCGTCGGGACGGGACTCGGGCAGTACTTC
16,NA,TRBV15,TRBD1,TRBJ2-2,CATSTGQGANTGELFF,TGTGCCACCAGCACGGGACAGGGAGCCAACACCGGGGAGCTGTTTTTT
16,NA,TRBV4-3,NA,TRBJ2-2,CASSQSKGGTTGELFF,TGCGCCAGCAGCCAGTCTAAGGGGGGGACCACCGGGGAGCTGTTTTTT
15,NA,TRBV6-5,NA,TRBJ1-2,CASSYSGQGIYGYTF,TGTGCCAGCAGTTACTCGGGGCAGGGGATCTATGGCTACACCTTC
11,once,TRBV29-1,NA,TRBJ2-7,CSVGQDYEQYF,TGCAGCGTTGGTCAGGACTACGAGCAGTACTTC
13,NA,TRBV6-1,TRBD1,TRBJ1-1,CASRDRSGTEAFF,TGTGCCAGCAGGGACAGGTCTGGGACTGAAGCTTTCTTT
15,NA,TRBV7-7,NA,TRBJ2-2,CASSPRTANTGELFF,TGTGCCAGCAGCCCCAGGACAGCGAACACCGGGGAGCTGTTTTTT
14,NA,TRBV6-5,NA,TRBJ1-2,CASSKDSALYGYTF,TGTGCCAGCAGTAAGGACAGTGCACTCTATGGCTACACCTTC
14,NA,TRBV28,NA,TRBJ1-2,CASSSTLGSYGYTF,TGTGCCAGCAGTTCCACCCTAGGGAGCTATGGCTACACCTTC
15,NA,TRBV10-3,TRBD2,TRBJ2-1,CAISLAGGSYNEQFF,TGTGCCATCAGTTTAGCGGGGGGATCCTACAATGAGCAGTTCTTC
15,once,TRBV19,NA,TRBJ2-1,CASSHQAGHYNEQFF,TGTGCCAGTAGTCACCAAGCCGGACACTACAATGAGCAGTTCTTC
13,NA,TRBV10-3,TRBD1,TRBJ1-1,CAINRGSNTEAFF,TGTGCCATTAACAGGGGGTCGAACACTGAAGCTTTCTTT
14,NA,TRBV9,NA,TRBJ2-5,CASSVDRIQETQYF,TGTGCCAGCAGCGTCGACAGAATCCAAGAGACCCAGTACTTC
14,NA,TRBV10-3,NA,TRBJ1-6,CAISGGGRNSPLHF,TGTGCCATCAGTGGGGGGGGGCGTAATTCACCCCTCCACTTT
16,NA,TRBV5-5,NA,TRBJ1-2,CASSLGPDSSNYGYTF,TGTGCCAGCAGCTTGGGTCCGGACTCAAGTAACTATGGCTACACCTTC
16,NA,TRBV9,NA,TRBJ2-3,CASSVGSRGRSDTQYF,TGTGCCAGCAGCGTCGGTAGTCGGGGGAGATCAGATACGCAGTATTTT
16,NA,TRBV11-2,TRBD2,TRBJ2-1,CASSSTSGSDYNEQFF,TGTGCCAGCAGCTCGACTAGCGGGAGCGACTACAATGAGCAGTTCTTC